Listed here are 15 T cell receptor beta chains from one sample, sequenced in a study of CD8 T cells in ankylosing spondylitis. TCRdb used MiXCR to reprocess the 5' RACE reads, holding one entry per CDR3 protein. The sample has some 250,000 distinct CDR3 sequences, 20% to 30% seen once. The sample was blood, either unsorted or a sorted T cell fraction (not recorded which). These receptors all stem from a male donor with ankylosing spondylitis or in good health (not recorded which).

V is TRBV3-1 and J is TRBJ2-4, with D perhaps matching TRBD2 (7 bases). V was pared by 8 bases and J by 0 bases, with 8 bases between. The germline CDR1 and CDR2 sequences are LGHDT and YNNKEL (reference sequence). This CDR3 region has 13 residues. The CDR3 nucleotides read TGTGCCAGCGGGGGGGCAGCCAAAAACATTCAGTACTTC. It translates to CASGGAAKNIQYF.

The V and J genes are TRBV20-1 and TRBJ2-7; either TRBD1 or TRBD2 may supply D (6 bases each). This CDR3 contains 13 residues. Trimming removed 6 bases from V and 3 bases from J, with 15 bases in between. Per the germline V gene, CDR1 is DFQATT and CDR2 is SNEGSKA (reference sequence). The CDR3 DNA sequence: TGCAGTGCAAAAGGGGGGATTGACTACGAGCAGTACTTC. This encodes CSAKGGIDYEQYF.

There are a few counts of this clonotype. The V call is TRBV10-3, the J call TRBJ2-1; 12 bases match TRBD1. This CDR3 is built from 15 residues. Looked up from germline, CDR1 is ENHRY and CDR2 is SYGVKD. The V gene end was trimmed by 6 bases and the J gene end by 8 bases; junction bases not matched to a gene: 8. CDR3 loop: CAIRGPGQGAYEQFF. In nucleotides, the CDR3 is TGTGCCATCAGGGGGCCGGGACAGGGGGCCTATGAGCAGTTCTTC.

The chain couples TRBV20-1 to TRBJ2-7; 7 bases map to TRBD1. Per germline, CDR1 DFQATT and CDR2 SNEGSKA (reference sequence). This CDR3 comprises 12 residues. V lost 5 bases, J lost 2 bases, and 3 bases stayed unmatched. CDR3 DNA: TGCAGTGCTTCTGGGACAGCCTACGAGCAGTACTTC. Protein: CSASGTAYEQYF.

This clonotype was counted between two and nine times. In nucleotides, the CDR3 is TGCAGTGCTAGAGAGCTCCAGGGAAGTTTCCTACCCGAAGCTTTCTTT. Amino acid sequence: CSARELQGSFLPEAFF. This rearrangement joins TRBV20-1 to TRBJ1-1, with D perhaps TRBD1 (5 bases). This CDR3 region has 16 residues. The V and J ends lost 0 bases and 8 bases respectively, with 22 bases between them. Germline V CDR1 and CDR2: DFQATT, SNEGSKA (reference sequence).

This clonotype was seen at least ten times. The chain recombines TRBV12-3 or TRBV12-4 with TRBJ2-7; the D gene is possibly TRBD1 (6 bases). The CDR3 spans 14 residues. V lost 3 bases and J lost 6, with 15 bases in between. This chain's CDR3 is CASSLGQGLSEQYF. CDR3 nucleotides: TGTGCCAGCAGTTTGGGGCAGGGGTTGAGCGAGCAGTACTTC.

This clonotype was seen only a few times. The CDR3 region has the DNA TGTGCCACGGACGGGGGCCTGTACGAGCAGTACTTC. Amino acid sequence: CATDGGLYEQYF. The V and J genes are TRBV6-5 and TRBJ2-7; D is possibly TRBD1 or TRBD2 (6 bases each). This CDR3 has 12 amino acids. V was pared by 10 bases and J by 4 bases, with 14 bases between. Germline V gene data show CDR1 as MNHEY and CDR2 as SVGAGI.

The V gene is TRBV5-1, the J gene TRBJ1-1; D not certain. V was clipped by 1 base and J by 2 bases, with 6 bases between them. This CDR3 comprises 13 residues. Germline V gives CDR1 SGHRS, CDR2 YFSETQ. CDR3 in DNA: TGCGCCAGCAGCTTGTACGTAAACACTGAAGCTTTCTTT. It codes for CASSLYVNTEAFF.

DNA of the CDR3: TGTGCCAGCAGTTCGTCGGACAGGGGCGTTTCACCCCTCCACTTT. This encodes CASSSSDRGVSPLHF. The chain carries TRBV12-3 or TRBV12-4 and TRBJ1-6; the match to TRBD1 covers 9 bases. The trim removed 4 bases at V and 9 bases at J, leaving 7 bases unmatched. There are 15 residues in the CDR3.

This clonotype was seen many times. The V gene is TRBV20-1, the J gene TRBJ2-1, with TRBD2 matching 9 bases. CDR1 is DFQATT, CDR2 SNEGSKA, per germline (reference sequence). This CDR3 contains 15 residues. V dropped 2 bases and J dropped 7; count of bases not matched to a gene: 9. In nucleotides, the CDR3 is TGCAGTGCTAGACCCGGGACTAGCTTTGGGAATGAGCAGTTCTTC. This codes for CSARPGTSFGNEQFF.

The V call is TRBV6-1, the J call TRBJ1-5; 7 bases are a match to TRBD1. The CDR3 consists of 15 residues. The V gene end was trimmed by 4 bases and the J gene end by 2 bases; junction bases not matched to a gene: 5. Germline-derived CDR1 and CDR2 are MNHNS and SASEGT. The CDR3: CASSVAGGRNQPQHF. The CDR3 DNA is TGTGCCAGCAGTGTAGCAGGGGGGCGCAATCAGCCCCAGCATTTT.

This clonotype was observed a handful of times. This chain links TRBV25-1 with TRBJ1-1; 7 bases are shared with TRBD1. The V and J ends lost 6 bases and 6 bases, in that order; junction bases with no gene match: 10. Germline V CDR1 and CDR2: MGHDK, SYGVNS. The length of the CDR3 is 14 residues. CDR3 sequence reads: CASSPQGIDAEAFF. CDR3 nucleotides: TGTGCCAGCAGCCCACAGGGGATCGACGCTGAAGCTTTCTTT. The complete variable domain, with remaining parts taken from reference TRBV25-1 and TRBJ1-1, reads EADIYQTPRYLVIGTGKKITLECSQTMGHDKMYWYQQDPGMELHLIHYSYGVNSTEKGDLSSESTVSRIRTEHFPLTLESARPSHTSQYLCASSPQGIDAEAFFGQGTRLTVV.

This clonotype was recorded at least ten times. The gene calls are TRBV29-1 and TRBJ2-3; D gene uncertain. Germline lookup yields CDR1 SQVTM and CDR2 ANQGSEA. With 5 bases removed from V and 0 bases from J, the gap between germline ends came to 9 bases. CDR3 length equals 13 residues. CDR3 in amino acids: CSVCRTSTDTQYF. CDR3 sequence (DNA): TGCAGCGTTTGCCGCACTAGCACAGATACGCAGTATTTT.

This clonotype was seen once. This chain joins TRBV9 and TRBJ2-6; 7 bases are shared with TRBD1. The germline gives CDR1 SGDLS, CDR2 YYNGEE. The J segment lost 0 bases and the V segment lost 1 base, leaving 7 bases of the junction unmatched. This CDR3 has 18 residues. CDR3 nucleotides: TGTGCCAGCAGCGTAATAACAGGGGCCAACTCTGGGGCCAACGTCCTGACTTTC. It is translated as CASSVITGANSGANVLTF.

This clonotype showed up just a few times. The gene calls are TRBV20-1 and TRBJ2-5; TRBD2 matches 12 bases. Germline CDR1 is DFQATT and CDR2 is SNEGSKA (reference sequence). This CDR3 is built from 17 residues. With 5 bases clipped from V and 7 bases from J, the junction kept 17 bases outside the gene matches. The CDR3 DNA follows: TGCAGTGCTGTCGGAGCTAGCGGGGGGGGGACCGTGTGGACCCAGTACTTC. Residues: CSAVGASGGGTVWTQYF.